This entry lists 16 T cell receptor beta chains sequenced from one sample in a study of T cells after somatic rescue of genetic block. TCRdb's copy holds only in-frame clones and misses some; the assay was immunoSEQ multiplex PCR. Of about 52,000 clones in the sample, 95% to 96% were seen once. The sequenced material came from peripheral blood mononuclear cells (PBMCs). These receptors were taken from a child under two years old.

V and J are TRBV6-1 and TRBJ2-3; 7 bases map to TRBD1. The ends lost 6 bases at V and 8 bases at J; junction bases unmatched: 5. The CDR3 consists of 12 residues. The germline CDR1 and CDR2 sequences are MNHNS and SASEGT. This CDR3 is CASRPAGGTQYF. The CDR3 DNA follows: TGTGCCAGCAGGCCAGCAGGGGGTACGCAGTATTTT.

This chain uses TRBV19 with TRBJ2-6, with D perhaps assigned TRBD1 or TRBD2 (5 bases each). The CDR3 totals 15 residues. CDR1 and CDR2 (germline): LNHDA, SQIVND (reference sequence). The V gene lost 8 bases and the J gene lost 0 bases, with 11 bases spanning the gap. The CDR3 DNA follows: TGTGCCAGTGGGGACGCCCTCTCTGGGGCCAACGTCCTGACTTTC. Residues: CASGDALSGANVLTF.

This clone has only one observation. The J gene is TRBJ2-3, the V gene TRBV2; D remains unclear. The germline V gene has CDR1 SNHLY and CDR2 FYNNEI. Deletions cut 0 bases from V and 0 bases from J, with 13 bases between. The CDR3 consists of 17 residues. CDR3 region: CASSEALRSVSTDTQYF. In DNA, the CDR3 is TGTGCCAGCAGTGAAGCGCTTCGGAGCGTTAGCACAGATACGCAGTATTTT.

V is TRBV9 and J is TRBJ1-3, with 8 bases aligning to TRBD1. Germline CDR1 SGDLS, CDR2 YYNGEE. CDR3 size: 14 residues. The V gene end was trimmed by 4 bases and the J gene end by 4 bases; junction bases not matched to a gene: 4. The CDR3 DNA sequence: TGTGCCAGCAGCCCGACAGGGGCCGGAAACACCATATATTTT. Translating it yields CASSPTGAGNTIYF.

This clone is a singleton in its sample. This chain links TRBV29-1 with TRBJ1-3; a weak D match, TRBD1 (5 bases). Per the germline V gene, CDR1 is SQVTM and CDR2 is ANQGSEA. The CDR3 is 14 amino acids. V was cut by 5 bases and J by 0 bases, with 11 bases left in between. The CDR3 DNA follows: TGCAGCGTTACGACAGTTAGCTCTGGAAACACCATATATTTT. Amino acids: CSVTTVSSGNTIYF.

J is TRBJ2-1 and V is TRBV7-6; 14 bases are a match to TRBD2. The CDR3 has 16 amino acids. Germline V CDR1 and CDR2: SGHVS, FNYEAQ. V shed 3 bases, J shed 8 bases, and the junction held 6 bases outside the gene matches. The CDR3 DNA follows: TGTGCCAGCAGCTTCGGGACTAGCGGGAGTACGGATGAGCAGTTCTTC. Translated, it gives CASSFGTSGSTDEQFF.

V and J are TRBV2 and TRBJ2-3; 8 bases are a match to TRBD2. This CDR3 comprises 12 residues. The V gene end was trimmed by 8 bases and the J gene end by 7 bases; junction bases not matched to a gene: 5. Germline V lookup: CDR1 SNHLY, CDR2 FYNNEI. The CDR3 reads CASAPGGNTQYF. The CDR3 coding sequence is TGTGCCAGCGCCCCGGGGGGGAATACGCAGTATTTT.

This chain connects TRBV19 to TRBJ2-3; TRBD2 matches at 14 bases. CDR3 length: 15 residues. With V trimmed by 7 bases and J by 7 bases, 7 bases remained unmatched. Germline V CDR1 and CDR2: LNHDA, SQIVND (reference sequence). The CDR3 DNA sequence: TGTGCCAGTACCACCGGGACTAGCGGGAGATATACGCAGTATTTT. Amino acid sequence: CASTTGTSGRYTQYF.

V usage is TRBV4-1 and J usage is TRBJ2-3; 8 bases are shared with TRBD1. Germline values: CDR1 MGHRA, CDR2 YSYEKL. After removal of 1 base from V and 5 bases from J, the junction contained 8 bases not matched to a gene. CDR3 length: 16 residues. The CDR3 DNA follows: TGCGCCAGCAGCCAAGTGGGACAGGTCCGGGGAGATACGCAGTATTTT. Residues: CASSQVGQVRGDTQYF.

The chain links TRBV6-6 to TRBJ2-3; no clear D gene. V lost 6 bases to trimming and J lost 2 bases, with 9 bases between them. CDR1 and CDR2 (germline): MNHNY, SVGAGI (reference sequence). The length of the CDR3 is 13 residues. CDR3 sequence reads: CASRVGNTDTQYF. The DNA of the CDR3 is TGTGCCAGCAGGGTGGGCAACACAGATACGCAGTATTTT.

V usage is TRBV7-9 and J usage is TRBJ2-4; either TRBD1 or TRBD2 may supply D (5 bases each). Trimming took 3 bases from V and 8 from J, leaving 14 bases between them. The germline gives CDR1 SEHNR, CDR2 FQNEAQ (reference sequence). The CDR3 sequence is 14 residues long. The CDR3 coding sequence is TGTGCCAGCAGCTTGTCTGAGGGGTTGGACATTCAGTACTTC. This gives the protein CASSLSEGLDIQYF.

The gene calls are TRBV4-1 and TRBJ2-7, with 7 bases matching TRBD2. With 1 base clipped from V and 5 bases from J, the junction kept 5 bases outside the gene matches. The CDR3 totals 14 residues. Germline assignment: CDR1 MGHRA and CDR2 YSYEKL. The CDR3 coding sequence is TGCGCCAGCAGCCAAGCAAGCACTAGCGACGAGCAGTACTTC. Its protein is CASSQASTSDEQYF.

This clone has more than one count but fewer than ten. The gene calls are TRBV10-3 and TRBJ1-1; 8 positions agree with TRBD1. The V segment lost 3 bases and the J segment 1 base; nucleotides outside the gene matches: 1. Germline lookup yields CDR1 ENHRY and CDR2 SYGVKD. CDR3 size: 14 residues. The CDR3 loop is CAISEGTGNTEAFF. The DNA for the CDR3 is TGTGCCATCAGTGAAGGGACAGGGAACACTGAAGCTTTCTTT.

The gene calls are TRBV11-3 and TRBJ2-1; 12 nucleotides agree with TRBD2. Germline CDR1 is SGHNT and CDR2 is YENEEA. The length of the CDR3 is 15 residues. J gave up 13 bases and V 2 bases, and 9 bases lay outside the gene matches. The CDR3 reads CASSLNSLAGGPQFF. The CDR3 DNA sequence: TGTGCCAGCAGCTTAAATTCGCTAGCGGGAGGGCCCCAGTTCTTC.

The chain combines TRBV19 with TRBJ2-3; 7 nucleotides agree with TRBD1. This CDR3 is built from 15 residues. After removal of 5 bases from V and 8 bases from J, the junction contained 13 bases not matched to a gene. Germline V gene data show CDR1 as LNHDA and CDR2 as SQIVND (reference sequence). The CDR3 DNA sequence: TGTGCCAGTAGTCCCCCAACAGGGGTACTCGGTACGCAGTATTTT. It translates to CASSPPTGVLGTQYF.

The V call is TRBV2, the J call TRBJ2-4; 8 bases line up with TRBD2. V shed 4 bases, J shed 12 bases, and the junction held 8 bases outside the gene matches. The CDR3 totals 13 residues. CDR1 and CDR2 from the germline V gene are SNHLY and FYNNEI. The CDR3 loop is CASSVGLDRTQYF. The CDR3 nucleotides are TGTGCCAGCAGTGTGGGACTAGATAGGACTCAGTACTTC.